This passage covers 27 T cell receptor beta chains from one sample sequenced in a study of identical twins. MiXCR, run by TCRdb on the 5' RACE reads, gives a single entry per CDR3 protein. The table lists approximately 1.8 million distinct CDR3 sequences, under 35% of them singletons. The material sequenced was cord blood. The origin of the receptors is a newborn girl in good health.

This clonotype was seen more than once but under ten times. This chain links TRBV28 with TRBJ2-5; TRBD1 is a possible D gene (6 bases). Germline V gives CDR1 MDHEN, CDR2 SYDVKM. The V end was cut by 4 bases, the J end by 4 bases, with 10 bases between. The CDR3 covers 13 residues. The CDR3 loop is CASSSGQLETQYF. The CDR3 DNA reads as TGTGCCAGCAGTTCCGGACAGCTAGAGACCCAGTACTTC.

The chain links TRBV20-1 to TRBJ1-4; D is ambiguous. Germline assignment: CDR1 DFQATT and CDR2 SNEGSKA (reference sequence). Trimming shortened V by 6 bases and J by 8 bases, and 10 bases separated the two germline ends. The CDR3 has 11 residues. CDR3 in amino acids: CSATEREKLFF. CDR3 nucleotide sequence: TGCAGTGCGACCGAGAGGGAAAAACTGTTTTTT.

Comment on this clonotype: One junction end does not reproduce the germline sequence, and a read error may be involved. The chain couples TRBV20-1 to TRBJ1-4; TRBD1 is a possible D gene (5 bases). CDR3 length equals 14 residues. Germline-derived CDR1 and CDR2 are DFQATT and SNEGSKA (reference sequence). Here the CDR3 DNA reads TGCAGTGCTAGAGCTGCGGGGGTAGGGGAAAAACCGTTTTTT. Encoded protein: CSARAAGVGEKPFF.

The chain is built from TRBV20-1 and TRBJ1-4; D possibly corresponds to TRBD1 (6 bases). The germline V and J ends were trimmed by 5 bases and 8 bases, with 18 bases remaining between them. The CDR3 contains 14 residues. Germline V gene lookup returns CDR1 DFQATT and CDR2 SNEGSKA (reference sequence). CDR3 coding DNA: TGCAGTGCTGTTGGGGGGCGAGGTTACGAAAAACTGTTTTTT. Its translation is CSAVGGRGYEKLFF.

The chain uses TRBV20-1 and TRBJ1-2; TRBD1 aligns across 8 bases. This CDR3 has 15 amino acids. Germline V lookup: CDR1 DFQATT, CDR2 SNEGSKA (reference sequence). J lost 4 bases, V lost 1 base, and 8 bases had no gene match. The CDR3 DNA reads TGCAGTGCTAGAGGGGGCAGGGGGCCAGGCTATGGCTACACCTTC. As protein: CSARGGRGPGYGYTF.

This clonotype was counted a few times. This chain links TRBV20-1 with TRBJ2-3, with no clear D. Germline V gives CDR1 DFQATT, CDR2 SNEGSKA (reference sequence). The ends were cut back, 0 bases at V and 2 bases at J, with 12 bases in the middle. CDR3 length equals 15 residues. The CDR3 region has the DNA TGCAGTGCTAGAGATTTCGTTTTTTCCACAGATACGCAGTATTTT. Translation gives CSARDFVFSTDTQYF.

V is TRBV2 and J is TRBJ1-1; 7 nucleotides match TRBD1. The CDR3 extends over 15 amino acids. After removal of 7 bases from V and 5 bases from J, the junction contained 13 bases not matched to a gene. Germline CDR1 and CDR2: SNHLY and FYNNEI. DNA for the CDR3: TGTGCCAGCAAAGAACAGGGGCCCCCGGGAACTGAAGCTTTCTTT. Residues: CASKEQGPPGTEAFF.

The chain combines TRBV12-3 or TRBV12-4 with TRBJ1-5; D remains ambiguous. V lost 0 bases, J lost 0 bases, and 6 bases lay in between. This CDR3 comprises 15 residues. This chain's CDR3 is CASSLASISNQPQHF. The DNA of the CDR3 is TGTGCCAGCAGTTTAGCCAGCATTAGCAATCAGCCCCAGCATTTT.

This clonotype occurred many times. The rearrangement uses TRBV27 and TRBJ2-7, with a tentative D call TRBD1 (5 bases). Germline V CDR1 and CDR2: MNHEY, SMNVEV (reference sequence). The CDR3 length is 20 residues. Trimming shortened V by 3 bases and J by 4 bases, and 31 bases separated the two germline ends. The CDR3 reads CASSFCRWWVKRHRGYEQYF. CDR3 DNA: TGTGCCAGCAGTTTCTGCAGGTGGTGGGTGAAAAGACATAGGGGATACGAGCAGTACTTC.

This clonotype appeared many times. The CDR3: CASRGEGYEQYF. DNA for the CDR3: TGTGCCAGCAGAGGAGAGGGATACGAGCAGTACTTC. The chain is built from TRBV28 and TRBJ2-7, with D possibly being TRBD2 (5 bases). With 6 bases removed from V and 4 bases from J, the gap between germline ends came to 10 bases. This CDR3 spans 12 amino acids. Germline lookup yields CDR1 MDHEN and CDR2 SYDVKM.

This chain joins TRBV6-1 and TRBJ2-5, with no clear D. The CDR3 extends over 14 amino acids. The germline gives CDR1 MNHNS, CDR2 SASEGT. Trimming stripped 0 bases from V and 3 bases from J, with 8 bases between. The CDR3 reads CASSEALLKETQYF. The CDR3 nucleotides read TGTGCCAGCAGTGAAGCGCTTCTCAAAGAGACCCAGTACTTC.

The chain uses TRBV6-5 and TRBJ2-4; 8 bases line up with TRBD1. The better agreement between TRBJ2-7 and the DNA end casts doubt on the J call. Germline V gives CDR1 MNHEY, CDR2 SVGAGI. This CDR3 contains 16 residues. The CDR3 region is CASSNLPGTGYYEQYF. The CDR3 DNA reads as TGTGCCAGCTCCAATCTCCCGGGGACAGGATACTACGAGCAGTACTTC.

This clonotype was recorded a few times. The chain combines TRBV2 with TRBJ2-5; possibly TRBD2 for D (5 bases). The V end lost 4 bases, the J end lost 5 bases, and 11 bases lay between the germline ends. Germline CDR1 is SNHLY and CDR2 is FYNNEI. CDR3 size: 13 residues. Here the CDR3 DNA reads TGTGCCAGCAGTGGGACTTCCCCGGAGACCCAGTACTTC. Amino acids: CASSGTSPETQYF.

The chain links TRBV20-1 to TRBJ2-3, with 9 bases identical to TRBD2. Germline values: CDR1 DFQATT, CDR2 SNEGSKA (reference sequence). J was trimmed by 6 bases and V by 6 bases; bases with no gene match: 16. The CDR3 runs to 16 residues. The CDR3 here is CSATPSGGRDWDTQYF. The CDR3 coding sequence is TGCAGTGCCACTCCCTCGGGCGGGAGGGATTGGGATACGCAGTATTTT.

The rearrangement links TRBV12-3 or TRBV12-4 to TRBJ1-5; 7 bases are shared with TRBD1. The CDR3 covers 14 residues. Trimming at V came to 8 bases and at J to 0 bases, leaving 4 bases not matched to a gene. CDR3 DNA sequence: TGTGCCAGCCGCAGGGGGGATAGCAATCAGCCCCAGCATTTT. Its translation: CASRRGDSNQPQHF.

There are a few counts of this clonotype. J is TRBJ1-1 and V is TRBV4-2; 8 bases fit TRBD1. V gave up 0 bases and J gave up 3 bases; unmatched junction bases: 9. The germline V gene encodes CDR1 LGHNA and CDR2 YNFKEQ. The length of the CDR3 is 17 residues. CDR3 loop: CASSQEHPGQAYTEAFF. The DNA for the CDR3 is TGTGCCAGCAGCCAAGAACACCCGGGACAGGCCTACACTGAAGCTTTCTTT.

The chain combines TRBV12-3 or TRBV12-4 with TRBJ2-4; no clear D gene. There are 14 residues in the CDR3. The germline V and J ends were trimmed by 3 bases and 0 bases, with 6 bases remaining between them. The CDR3 bases are TGTGCCAGCAGTTTTTCAATAGCCAAAAACATTCAGTACTTC. This encodes CASSFSIAKNIQYF.

This sequence joins TRBV3-1 and TRBJ1-4; D gene unclear. The germline V and J ends were trimmed by 5 bases and 3 bases, with 13 bases remaining between them. The CDR3 runs to 15 residues. Germline V CDR1 and CDR2: LGHDT, YNNKEL (reference sequence). The CDR3 DNA reads as TGTGCCAGCAGCGGACGAGCACCCCCTAATGAAAAACTGTTTTTT. Translating gives CASSGRAPPNEKLFF.

This clonotype was seen a handful of times. The chain combines TRBV28 with TRBJ1-5; 7 bases match TRBD1. CDR1 MDHEN and CDR2 SYDVKM come from the germline V gene. This CDR3 has 15 amino acids. The V gene end was trimmed by 5 bases and the J gene end by 3 bases; junction bases not matched to a gene: 7. CDR3 region: CASSPPDRPNQPQHF. The CDR3 coding sequence is TGTGCCAGCAGTCCGCCGGACAGGCCCAATCAGCCCCAGCATTTT.

The chain combines TRBV25-1 with TRBJ2-1; 8 bases are a match to TRBD2. Trimming removed 1 base from V and 4 bases from J; junction bases left unmatched: 6. The germline gives CDR1 MGHDK, CDR2 SYGVNS. The CDR3 spans 16 residues. The CDR3 reads CASSESPGLGYNEQFF. Written as DNA, the CDR3 is TGTGCCAGCAGTGAATCCCCGGGACTAGGATACAATGAGCAGTTCTTC.

In its sample, this clonotype was seen a few times. This rearrangement joins TRBV20-1 to TRBJ2-1; no firm D call. The CDR3 totals 14 residues. Looked up from germline, CDR1 is DFQATT and CDR2 is SNEGSKA (reference sequence). Trimming took off 6 bases at V and 5 bases at J, with 17 bases between the two ends. CDR3 nucleotides: TGCAGTGCAACCATCCTGACATGGAACAATGAGCAGTTCTTC. Its translation: CSATILTWNNEQFF.

The chain combines TRBV20-1 with TRBJ2-7; D ambiguous. The CDR3 sequence is 12 residues long. V was trimmed by 8 bases and J by 5 bases, leaving 16 bases between them. The germline V gene encodes CDR1 DFQATT and CDR2 SNEGSKA (reference sequence). CDR3 in amino acids: CSSSLPPHEQYF. The CDR3 DNA sequence: TGCAGTTCTTCTCTCCCTCCTCACGAGCAGTACTTC.

This chain connects TRBV20-1 to TRBJ1-4; 10 positions agree with TRBD1. The germline gives CDR1 DFQATT, CDR2 SNEGSKA (reference sequence). V was pared by 5 bases and J by 4 bases, with 13 bases of the junction left unmatched. This CDR3 is built from 17 residues. The CDR3 spells CSAFTLGTGALNEKLFF. The CDR3 DNA sequence: TGCAGTGCTTTCACACTGGGGACAGGGGCCCTTAATGAAAAACTGTTTTTT.

The chain employs TRBV20-1 and TRBJ2-3; 11 nucleotides line up with TRBD2. Germline V gives CDR1 DFQATT, CDR2 SNEGSKA (reference sequence). The CDR3 has 14 amino acids. CDR3 sequence reads: CRGSGGVKYNEQYF. CDR3 nucleotide sequence: TGCAGAGGTAGCGGGGGGGTGAAATACAATGAGCAGTATTTT.

CDR3 amino acids: CASSSQAGSSYNEQFF. CDR3 coding DNA: TGTGCCAGCAGCTCCCAAGCGGGAAGCTCCTACAATGAGCAGTTCTTC. The chain carries TRBV5-5 and TRBJ2-1; 7 positions match TRBD2. The CDR3 has 16 residues. V was clipped by 3 bases and J by 0 bases; unmatched bases: 6. Germline loops: CDR1 SGHKS, CDR2 YYEKEE (reference sequence).

This clonotype has more than one count but fewer than ten. The chain has TRBV6-1 and TRBJ1-2; 7 bases are shared with TRBD1. Trimming at V came to 6 bases and at J to 4 bases, leaving 5 bases not matched to a gene. Germline V gene lookup returns CDR1 MNHNS and CDR2 SASEGT. This CDR3 comprises 13 residues. The CDR3 is CASRNRGSYGYTF. The DNA for the CDR3 is TGTGCCAGCAGAAACAGGGGAAGCTATGGCTACACCTTC.

V gene TRBV12-3 or TRBV12-4 combines with J gene TRBJ1-2, with 8 bases aligning to TRBD1. The CDR3 is 15 residues long. V shed 5 bases, J shed 4 bases, and the junction held 9 bases outside the gene matches. CDR3 sequence: CASSIRGLGGYGYTF. CDR3 nucleotide sequence: TGTGCCAGCAGTATCAGGGGGCTTGGCGGCTATGGCTACACCTTC.